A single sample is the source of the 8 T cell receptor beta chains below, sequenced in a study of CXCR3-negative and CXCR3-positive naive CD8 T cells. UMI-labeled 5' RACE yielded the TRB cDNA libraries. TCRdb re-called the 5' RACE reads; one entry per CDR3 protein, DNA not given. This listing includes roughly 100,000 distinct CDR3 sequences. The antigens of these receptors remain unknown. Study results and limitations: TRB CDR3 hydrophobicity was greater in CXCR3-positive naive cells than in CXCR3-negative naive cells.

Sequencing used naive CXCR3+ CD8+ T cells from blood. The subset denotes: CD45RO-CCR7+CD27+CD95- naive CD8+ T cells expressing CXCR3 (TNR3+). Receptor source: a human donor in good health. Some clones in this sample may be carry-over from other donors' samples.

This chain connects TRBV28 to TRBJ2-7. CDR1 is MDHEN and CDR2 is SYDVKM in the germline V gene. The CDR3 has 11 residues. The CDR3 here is CASSFNYEQYF.

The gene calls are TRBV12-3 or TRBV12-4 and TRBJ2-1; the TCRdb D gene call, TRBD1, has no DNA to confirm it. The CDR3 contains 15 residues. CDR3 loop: CASSPWDRVGNEQFF.

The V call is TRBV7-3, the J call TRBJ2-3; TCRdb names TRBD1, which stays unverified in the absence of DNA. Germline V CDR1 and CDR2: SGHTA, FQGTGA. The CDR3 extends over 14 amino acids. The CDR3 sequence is CASSSLGGTDTQYF.

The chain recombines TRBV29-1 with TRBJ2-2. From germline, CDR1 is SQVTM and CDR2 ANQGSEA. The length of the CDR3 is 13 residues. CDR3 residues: CSVDGENTGELFF.

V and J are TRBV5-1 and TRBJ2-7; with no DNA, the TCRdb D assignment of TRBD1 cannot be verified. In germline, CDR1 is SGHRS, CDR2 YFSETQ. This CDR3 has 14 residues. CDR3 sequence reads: CASSFAGGSYEQYF.

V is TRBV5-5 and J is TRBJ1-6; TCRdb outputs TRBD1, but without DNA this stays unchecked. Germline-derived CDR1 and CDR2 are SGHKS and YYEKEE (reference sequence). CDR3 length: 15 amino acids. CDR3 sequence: CASSLVGKGKSPLHF.

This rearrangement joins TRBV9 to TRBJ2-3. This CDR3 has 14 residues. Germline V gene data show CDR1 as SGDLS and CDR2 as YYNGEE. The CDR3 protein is CASSADLSTDTQYF. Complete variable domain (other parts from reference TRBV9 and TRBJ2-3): DSGVTQTPKHLITATGQRVTLRCSPRSGDLSVYWYQQSLDQGLQFLIQYYNGEERAKGNILERFSAQQFPDLHSELNLSSLELGDSALYFCASSADLSTDTQYFGPGTRLTVL.

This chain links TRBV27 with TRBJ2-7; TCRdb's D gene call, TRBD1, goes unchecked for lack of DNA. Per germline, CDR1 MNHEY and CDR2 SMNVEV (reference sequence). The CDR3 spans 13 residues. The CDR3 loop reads CASSFPDRNEQYF.